This TCR beta chain was captured by sequencing in a study of T cell repertoires in cytomegalovirus infection. Overall study context: Carrying CMV and the relevant HLA type showed in public TCR beta signatures. Overall study results and limits: Within the response measured ex vivo, HLA-C-restricted CMV-specific TCR beta clonotypes were dominant.

Trimming removed 0 bases at V and 4 bases at J, with 7 bases between. Germline CDR1 and CDR2: MNHNS and SASEGT. CDR3 size: 13 residues. TCRdb independently ran MiXCR on the reads; one entry per CDR3 protein. The table includes 150,000 to 200,000 distinct CDR3 sequences, about 21% detected once. The sample holds a few counts of this clonotype. What it binds is not known. J is TRBJ2-7 and V is TRBV6-1, with no clear D. The sample was PBMCs. The clonotype comes from a human donor in good health (CMV status not recorded). Some clones in this sample may be carry-over from other donors' samples. CDR3 sequence (DNA): TGTGCCAGCAGTGAAGCGACGGCATACGAGCAGTACTTC. Amino acids: CASSEATAYEQYF.